The T cell receptor beta chain under discussion was sequenced for a study of blood T cell repertoires in COVID-19. Repertoires were generated with immunoSEQ multiplex PCR, while TCRdb's copy carries only in-frame clones and drops some. The sample has about 350,000 clones; approximately 91% are singletons. This clone was detected many times. Germline lookup yields CDR1 MDHEN and CDR2 SYDVKM. The trim removed 4 bases at V and 5 bases at J, leaving 8 bases unmatched. The CDR3 is made up of 15 amino acids. This clonotype was sampled from an older woman with COVID-19, enrolled during active disease. This sequence joins TRBV28 and TRBJ1-5, with 7 bases lining up with TRBD1. Sequencing was carried out using peripheral blood. DNA for the CDR3: TGTGCCAGCAGTTCCTTTACAGGGGTTGATCAGCCCCAGCATTTT. Translated, it gives CASSSFTGVDQPQHF.